A selection of T cell receptor beta chains follows, all from one sample in a study of cytomegalovirus exposure and HLA in healthy donors. Clones were read by immunoSEQ multiplex PCR, and TCRdb kept only the in-frame ones, dropping some. The sample lists about 120,000 clones; approximately 69% were seen once. The sample taken for sequencing was PBMCs. The receptors were sampled from a man aged 35-49 years in good health and CMV-seropositive. Each CDR3 is given with its conserved first and last residue. Fields, in order: V gene, clone size, J gene, D gene, CDR3 protein, CDR3 DNA. A D gene is named only where the DNA matches it firmly. Clone size is stated in some rows and not others, as once, few, many or a class when expanded.

TRBV5-1	NA	TRBJ1-5	NA	CASSRGSLDEPQHF	TGCGCCAGCAGCCGAGGATCTCTTGACGAGCCCCAGCATTTT
TRBV5-1	NA	TRBJ2-3	TRBD2	CASSRTSSHTDTQYF	TGCGCCAGCAGCCGGACTAGCTCACACACAGATACGCAGTATTTT
TRBV6-5	NA	TRBJ1-3	NA	CASSFPGAHGNTIYF	TGTGCCAGCAGTTTTCCAGGGGCGCATGGAAACACCATATATTTT
TRBV27	NA	TRBJ2-1	NA	CASNNRVNGEQFF	TGTGCCAGCAATAACAGGGTGAATGGTGAGCAGTTCTTC
TRBV7-9	NA	TRBJ1-1	TRBD1	CASGRGLNTEAFF	TGTGCCAGCGGTAGGGGGCTGAACACTGAAGCTTTCTTT
TRBV23-1	few	TRBJ1-1	TRBD1	CASSQQWVTGAMNTEAFF	TGCGCCAGCAGTCAACAATGGGTGACAGGGGCGATGAACACTGAAGCTTTCTTT
TRBV5-1	NA	TRBJ1-3	TRBD1	CASSLEGQGNTIYF	TGCGCCAGCAGCTTGGAGGGACAGGGAAACACCATATATTTT
TRBV4-1	few	TRBJ2-1	NA	CASSQGDPDEQFF	TGCGCCAGCAGCCAAGGAGATCCCGATGAGCAGTTCTTC
TRBV6-1	NA	TRBJ1-4	NA	CASSERRGEEKLFF	TGTGCCAGCAGTGAACGGAGAGGAGAAGAAAAACTGTTTTTT
TRBV5-1	NA	TRBJ2-2	NA	CASSLQGRELFF	TGCGCCAGCAGCTTGCAGGGTAGGGAGCTGTTTTTT
TRBV29-1	NA	TRBJ2-3	TRBD2	CSVEVSGTNTQYF	TGCAGCGTTGAAGTCTCCGGGACTAATACGCAGTATTTT
TRBV2	NA	TRBJ2-2	NA	CASSVQLLLTGELFF	TGTGCCAGCAGTGTACAGTTGTTACTTACCGGGGAGCTGTTTTTT
TRBV28	NA	TRBJ2-1	TRBD2	CASSYSGSYNEQFF	TGTGCCAGCAGTTACAGCGGGAGCTACAATGAGCAGTTCTTC
TRBV2	few	TRBJ2-1	TRBD2	CASSDSGGYNEQFF	TGTGCCAGCAGTGATAGCGGGGGGTACAATGAGCAGTTCTTC
TRBV25-1	NA	TRBJ2-7	TRBD2	CASSDQGLAGVEQYF	TGTGCCAGCAGTGATCAGGGACTAGCGGGAGTCGAGCAGTACTTC
TRBV2	NA	TRBJ1-5	NA	CASKRSNQPQHF	TGTGCCAGCAAGAGGAGCAATCAGCCCCAGCATTTT
TRBV11-2	NA	TRBJ2-3	NA	CASSLVVLATDTQYF	TGTGCCAGCAGCTTAGTAGTGCTAGCCACAGATACGCAGTATTTT
TRBV9	NA	TRBJ2-4	NA	CASSARDTQNIQYF	TGTGCCAGCAGCGCCCGGGACACCCAAAACATTCAGTACTTC
TRBV27	once	TRBJ1-4	NA	CASSHQPSSEKLFF	TGTGCCAGCAGCCACCAACCCTCGAGTGAAAAACTGTTTTTT
TRBV4-2	NA	TRBJ2-5	NA	CASSQSGTQSGGETQYF	TGTGCCAGCAGCCAATCCGGGACTCAAAGCGGTGGGGAGACCCAGTACTTC
TRBV19	few	TRBJ1-2	TRBD1	CASSDTGEHGYTF	TGTGCCAGTAGTGACACAGGGGAGCATGGCTACACCTTC
TRBV4-1	NA	TRBJ1-1	NA	CASSPIDKSTEAFF	TGCGCCAGCAGCCCCATCGACAAATCCACTGAAGCTTTCTTT
TRBV7-8	NA	TRBJ2-5	NA	CASSPTSPRGGETQYF	TGTGCCAGCAGCCCAACAAGTCCTAGGGGAGGAGAGACCCAGTACTTC
TRBV19	NA	TRBJ2-3	TRBD2	CASSSVAGGLTDTQYF	TGTGCCAGTAGTTCTGTAGCGGGGGGCCTCACAGATACGCAGTATTTT
TRBV4-2	NA	TRBJ2-2	TRBD2	CASSQGLAALRNTGELFF	TGTGCCAGCAGCCAGGGACTAGCGGCCTTAAGGAACACCGGGGAGCTGTTTTTT
TRBV5-1	once	TRBJ1-1	NA	CASSLGGRFGTEAFF	TGCGCCAGCAGCTTGGGGGGGCGGTTCGGCACTGAAGCTTTCTTT
TRBV11-2	once	TRBJ2-1	NA	CASSLGQTPSGNEQFF	TGTGCCAGCAGCTTAGGACAGACCCCCTCCGGCAATGAGCAGTTCTTC
TRBV27	NA	TRBJ2-5	TRBD2	CASSKPPHLAGGPETQYF	TGTGCCAGCAGCAAGCCCCCCCACTTGGCGGGAGGGCCGGAGACCCAGTACTTC
TRBV7-7	NA	TRBJ2-5	NA	CASSLVVEETQYF	TGTGCCAGCAGCTTAGTGGTGGAGGAGACCCAGTACTTC
TRBV6-5	NA	TRBJ2-2	NA	CASSYSVGITGELFF	TGTGCCAGCAGTTACTCGGTCGGGATCACCGGGGAGCTGTTTTTT
TRBV18	NA	TRBJ2-7	TRBD1	CASSPRTGGPLGTYEQYF	TGTGCCAGCTCACCTCGTACAGGGGGACCTTTAGGAACCTACGAGCAGTACTTC
TRBV11-2	once	TRBJ2-5	NA	CASSPRKRETQYF	TGTGCCAGCAGCCCCCGTAAGAGAGAGACCCAGTACTTC
TRBV6-1	NA	TRBJ2-1	TRBD1	CASSESPGDRLYNEQFF	TGTGCCAGCAGTGAATCCCCGGGGGACAGGCTCTACAATGAGCAGTTCTTC
TRBV29-1	NA	TRBJ2-1	NA	CSVPGGASSYNEQFF	TGCAGCGTTCCCGGCGGGGCGAGCTCCTACAATGAGCAGTTCTTC
TRBV7-3	few	TRBJ2-7	TRBD1	CASSSGQGLDEQYF	TGTGCCAGCAGCTCCGGACAGGGTTTAGACGAGCAGTACTTC
TRBV28	NA	TRBJ2-3	TRBD1	CASSLGTGTTDTQYF	TGTGCCAGCAGCCTAGGGACAGGGACCACAGATACGCAGTATTTT
TRBV28	few	TRBJ1-5	NA	CASSPQGVSNQPQHF	TGTGCCAGCAGTCCCCAGGGTGTTAGCAATCAGCCCCAGCATTTT
TRBV2	NA	TRBJ1-2	TRBD1	CATRIGQGAVVGYTF	TGTGCCACCAGAATTGGACAGGGGGCAGTAGTTGGCTACACCTTC
TRBV19	NA	TRBJ1-2	TRBD1	CASKGGGGGSRGGYTF	TGTGCCAGTAAAGGAGGCGGAGGGGGCTCACGTGGGGGCTACACCTTC
TRBV4-2	NA	TRBJ2-1	NA	CASSPRAGDEQFF	TGTGCCAGCAGCCCGCGGGCAGGGGATGAGCAGTTCTTC
TRBV5-6	NA	TRBJ2-3	TRBD2	CASSSSSGRATDTQYF	TGTGCCAGCAGCAGTTCTAGCGGGAGGGCTACAGATACGCAGTATTTT
TRBV7-8	NA	TRBJ2-2	NA	CASSLGVAGELFF	TGTGCCAGCAGCTTAGGAGTGGCCGGGGAGCTGTTTTTT
TRBV30	NA	TRBJ1-6	TRBD1	CALNRGRATNSPLHF	TGTGCCCTTAACAGGGGGCGTGCCACTAATTCACCCCTCCACTTT
TRBV6-5	NA	TRBJ2-3	TRBD2	CASTSSGVLTDTQYF	TGTGCCAGCACGTCTAGCGGGGTCCTCACAGATACGCAGTATTTT
TRBV4-3	NA	TRBJ2-7	TRBD1	CASSQGARTGGAYEQYF	TGCGCCAGCAGTCAAGGGGCTAGGACAGGGGGCGCCTACGAGCAGTACTTC
TRBV2	NA	TRBJ2-7	NA	CASSEIFGQDSYEQYF	TGTGCCAGCAGTGAAATTTTTGGGCAGGACTCCTACGAGCAGTACTTC
TRBV7-9	once	TRBJ1-2	TRBD1	CASSSGQGARDYGYTF	TGTGCCAGCAGCTCGGGACAGGGGGCGAGAGATTATGGCTACACCTTC
TRBV29-1	NA	TRBJ2-1	TRBD2	CSVKLAGGYNEQFF	TGCAGCGTCAAACTAGCGGGAGGGTACAATGAGCAGTTCTTC
TRBV6-4	NA	TRBJ2-1	TRBD2	CASSPLAGGRDEQFF	TGTGCCAGCAGCCCGCTAGCGGGGGGGAGGGATGAGCAGTTCTTC
TRBV4-3	NA	TRBJ1-2	TRBD1	CASSGPGTGGDYGYTF	TGCGCCAGCAGCGGCCCCGGGACAGGAGGGGACTATGGCTACACCTTC
TRBV2	NA	TRBJ2-2	TRBD1	CASNRGQGGAGELFF	TGTGCCAGCAATAGGGGACAGGGGGGGGCCGGGGAGCTGTTTTTT
TRBV6-1	NA	TRBJ2-7	NA	CASSDVYEQYF	TGTGCCAGCAGTGATGTCTACGAGCAGTACTTC
TRBV7-3	NA	TRBJ2-1	NA	CASSPRLGGGNEQFF	TGTGCCAGCAGCCCCCGGTTGGGAGGAGGCAATGAGCAGTTCTTC
TRBV14	many	TRBJ2-7	NA	CASAGHLYEQYF	TGTGCCAGCGCGGGGCACCTCTACGAGCAGTACTTC
TRBV5-4	NA	TRBJ2-7	NA	CASSLAGQGSNEQYF	TGTGCCAGCAGCTTGGCCGGGCAGGGTAGCAACGAGCAGTACTTC